Below, 25 T cell receptor beta chains from the same sample are listed, as sequenced in a study of blood T cell repertoires in COVID-19 (dated by TCRdb to 2020 to 2021). Libraries came from the immunoSEQ multiplex PCR assay. Held by TCRdb, this immuneACCESS table contains in-frame sequences only and omits some clones. Under half of the omission traces to an unresolved V gene where checked; the cause of the rest is unknown. The sample has around 60,000 clones on record, approximately 84% of them singletons. Jointly, the top ten make up approximately 16% of the sample. The sequenced sample was peripheral blood. These receptors were collected from a man aged 55 to 70 with COVID-19, enrolled during active disease.

The chain uses TRBV29-1 and TRBJ2-1; D is perhaps TRBD2 (5 bases). V was clipped by 7 bases and J by 4 bases, with 17 bases between them. Germline CDR1 is SQVTM and CDR2 is ANQGSEA. The CDR3 loop spans 14 amino acids. The CDR3 region is CSALAGILYNEQFF. The CDR3 nucleotides read TGCAGCGCCCTCGCCGGGATTCTTTACAATGAGCAGTTCTTC.

The rearrangement uses TRBV7-2 and TRBJ2-3, with 7 bases identical to TRBD2. The CDR3 is 14 residues long. Trimming removed 0 bases from V and 4 bases from J; junction bases left unmatched: 1. The V gene's germline CDR1 is SGHTA and CDR2 FQGNSA. The CDR3 protein is CASSLAGGSDTQYF. As DNA, the CDR3 is TGTGCCAGCAGCTTAGCGGGAGGGTCAGATACGCAGTATTTT. Full variable domain (remainder filled in from reference TRBV7-2 and TRBJ2-3): GAGVSQSPSNKVTEKGKDVELRCDPISGHTALYWYRQSLGQGLEFLIYFQGNSAPDKSGLPSDRFSAERTGGSVSTLTIQRTQQEDSAVYLCASSLAGGSDTQYFGPGTRLTVL.

The chain combines TRBV11-2 with TRBJ2-3, with 8 nucleotides matching TRBD2. Germline V gene sequence: CDR1 SGHAT, CDR2 FQNNGV. Losses at the gene ends were 0 bases for V and 0 bases for J; bases not matched to a gene: 5. The CDR3 covers 17 residues. The CDR3 DNA reads as TGTGCCAGCAGCTTAGATGTGGCTAGCGGGAGCACAGATACGCAGTATTTT. Amino acid sequence: CASSLDVASGSTDTQYF.

This sequence joins TRBV9 and TRBJ1-6; TRBD1 matches 9 bases. The CDR3 is made up of 15 amino acids. The trim removed 3 bases at V and 10 bases at J, leaving 8 bases unmatched. Germline V gene sequence: CDR1 SGDLS, CDR2 YYNGEE. Here the CDR3 reads CASSASTGGESPLHF. The CDR3 DNA follows: TGTGCCAGCAGCGCATCGACAGGGGGTGAATCACCCCTCCACTTT.

This clone has a single count. V is TRBV5-6 and J is TRBJ2-6; perhaps TRBD1 as D (5 bases). Germline V lookup: CDR1 SGHDT, CDR2 YYEEEE. V was trimmed by 7 bases and J by 1 base, leaving 15 bases between them. This CDR3 is built from 16 residues. The CDR3 sequence is CASSPVGVSGANVLTF. CDR3 sequence (DNA): TGTGCCAGCTCCCCAGTAGGGGTATCTGGGGCCAACGTCCTGACTTTC.

This sequence joins TRBV7-3 and TRBJ2-3, with 7 bases aligning to TRBD1. Per the germline V gene, CDR1 is SGHTA and CDR2 is FQGTGA. Trimming at V came to 2 bases and at J to 3 bases, leaving 5 bases not matched to a gene. This CDR3 spans 15 amino acids. The CDR3 here is CASSLYTGATDTQYF. CDR3 DNA: TGTGCCAGCAGCTTATACACAGGGGCGACAGATACGCAGTATTTT.

The rearrangement joins TRBV2 to TRBJ2-5, with no clear D. CDR1 and CDR2 (germline): SNHLY, FYNNEI. With 4 bases removed from V and 5 bases from J, the gap between germline ends came to 11 bases. The CDR3 covers 13 residues. CDR3 loop: CASSGDLRETQYF. In nucleotides, the CDR3 is TGTGCCAGCAGTGGAGACTTGAGGGAGACCCAGTACTTC.

The CDR3 nucleotides are TGTGCCAGCAGTCCCCGGGTCGGGCGGGGTGAGACCCAGTACTTC. Residues: CASSPRVGRGETQYF. The chain links TRBV6-5 to TRBJ2-5; possible D gene TRBD2, 6 bases. V was cut by 5 bases and J by 5 bases, with 18 bases left in between. The length of the CDR3 is 15 residues. CDR1 and CDR2 from the germline V gene are MNHEY and SVGAGI.

This sequence joins TRBV18 and TRBJ1-1, with TRBD1 matching over 7 bases. The length of the CDR3 is 15 residues. From germline, CDR1 is KGHSH and CDR2 LQKENI. V lost 5 bases, J lost 6 bases, and 12 bases stayed unmatched. The CDR3 bases are TGTGCCAGCTCATCTGGACAGGAGGCCTTGGCTGAAGCTTTCTTT. Its protein product is CASSSGQEALAEAFF.

The chain couples TRBV5-4 to TRBJ2-1; D might be TRBD2 (6 bases). With 4 bases removed from V and 13 bases from J, the gap between germline ends came to 24 bases. Looked up from germline, CDR1 is SGHNT and CDR2 is YYREEE (reference sequence). CDR3 length: 15 residues. CDR3 protein: CASSPGTGARPPQFF. The CDR3 DNA follows: TGTGCCAGCAGCCCCGGGACTGGTGCGCGCCCCCCCCAGTTCTTC.

V and J are TRBV18 and TRBJ1-1; D is ambiguous. From germline, CDR1 is KGHSH and CDR2 LQKENI. The CDR3 consists of 13 residues. V was shortened by 7 bases and J by 1 base, with 10 bases between the two germline ends. In DNA, the CDR3 is TGTGCCAGCTTACAGAATTCGAACACTGAAGCTTTCTTT. It is translated as CASLQNSNTEAFF.

V gene TRBV6-1 combines with J gene TRBJ1-5, with 8 bases matching TRBD1. The CDR3 has 16 residues. Germline CDR1 is MNHNS and CDR2 is SASEGT. J gave up 4 bases and V 3 bases, and 8 bases lay outside the gene matches. In nucleotides, the CDR3 is TGTGCCAGCAGTGACCTAGGGACAGGCCCTAATCAGCCCCAGCATTTT. Protein sequence: CASSDLGTGPNQPQHF.

The chain employs TRBV15 and TRBJ1-2; 12 nucleotides line up with TRBD1. CDR1 is LNHNV, CDR2 YYDKDF, per germline (reference sequence). The CDR3 runs 16 residues. J lost 6 bases, V lost 3 bases, and 8 bases had no gene match. This CDR3 reads CATSSAGTGGIDGYTF. The CDR3, as DNA: TGTGCCACCAGCAGCGCCGGGACAGGGGGCATAGATGGCTACACCTTC.

The rearrangement links TRBV24-1 to TRBJ2-5; 7 nucleotides agree with TRBD2. This CDR3 has 15 amino acids. V trimming: 5 bases; J trimming: 2 bases; junction bases outside the gene matches: 7. Germline values: CDR1 KGHDR, CDR2 SFDVKD. CDR3 sequence reads: CATSASSGYQETQYF. The CDR3 DNA is TGTGCCACCAGTGCGTCTAGCGGATATCAAGAGACCCAGTACTTC.

The chain couples TRBV28 to TRBJ1-3; no firm D call. Trimming cost V 6 bases and J 1 base, with 16 bases left between them. CDR3 length equals 16 residues. Germline-derived CDR1 and CDR2 are MDHEN and SYDVKM. CDR3 protein: CASSGSGEESGNTIYF. In DNA form, the CDR3 reads TGTGCCAGCAGCGGTTCCGGGGAAGAGTCTGGAAACACCATATATTTT.

This chain connects TRBV5-1 to TRBJ1-5; 9 nucleotides agree with TRBD1. This CDR3 spans 16 amino acids. The V and J ends lost 1 base and 3 bases, in that order; junction bases with no gene match: 5. Germline assignment: CDR1 SGHRS and CDR2 YFSETQ. In DNA, the CDR3 is TGCGCCAGCAGCTTGTCGGGACAGGGTAACAATCAGCCCCAGCATTTT. Translating gives CASSLSGQGNNQPQHF. The whole variable domain, remainder taken from reference TRBV5-1 and TRBJ1-5, is KAGVTQTPRYLIKTRGQQVTLSCSPISGHRSVSWYQQTPGQGLQFLFEYFSETQRNKGNFPGRFSGRQFSNSRSEMNVSTLELGDSALYLCASSLSGQGNNQPQHFGDGTRLSIL.

The chain uses TRBV5-1 and TRBJ2-5; TRBD2 matches 11 bases. The trim removed 4 bases at V and 5 bases at J, leaving 4 bases unmatched. The length of the CDR3 is 14 residues. From germline, CDR1 is SGHRS and CDR2 YFSETQ. CDR3 DNA sequence: TGCGCCAGCAGCCCACGGACTAGCGGGGAGACCCAGTACTTC. It yields the protein CASSPRTSGETQYF.

This chain uses TRBV19 with TRBJ2-3; 11 bases fit TRBD1. CDR3 length: 14 residues. Losses at the gene ends were 8 bases for V and 4 bases for J; bases not matched to a gene: 5. Germline CDR1 is LNHDA and CDR2 is SQIVND (reference sequence). CDR3 residues: CASGAGQGADTQYF. CDR3 in DNA: TGTGCCAGTGGCGCGGGACAGGGGGCAGATACGCAGTATTTT.

Note on this clone: The junction differs from germline at one of its ends, possibly a read error. The chain joins TRBV15 to TRBJ1-2; D unclear. CDR1 LNHNV and CDR2 YYDKDF come from the germline V gene (reference sequence). The CDR3 totals 14 residues. CDR3 region: CATSGETPEYGYTF. The CDR3 nucleotides read TGTGCCACCAGCGGAGAGACCCCGGAGTATGGCTACACCTTC. The complete variable domain, with remaining parts taken from reference TRBV15 and TRBJ1-2, reads DAMVIQNPRYQVTQFGKPVTLSCSQTLNHNVMYWYQQKSSQAPKLLFHYYDKDFNNEADTPDNFQSRRPNTSFCFLDIRSPGLGDTAMYLCATSGETPEYGYTFGSGTRLTVV.

This chain uses TRBV29-1 with TRBJ1-2; D may be TRBD1 (6 bases). V lost 0 bases, J lost 6 bases, and 11 bases lay in between. Germline loops: CDR1 SQVTM, CDR2 ANQGSEA. The CDR3 is made up of 13 amino acids. Here the CDR3 reads CSVEDHEGDGYTF. The CDR3 coding sequence is TGCAGCGTTGAAGATCACGAGGGGGATGGCTACACCTTC.

The chain carries TRBV10-3 and TRBJ2-7; 13 nucleotides match TRBD2. The CDR3 runs to 20 residues. V lost 2 bases and J lost 5; bases outside the gene matches: 18. Germline V CDR1 and CDR2: ENHRY, SYGVKD. CDR3 in amino acids: CAISEEFIVLAGGPADEQYF. For the CDR3, the DNA is TGTGCCATCAGTGAGGAATTTATAGTACTAGCGGGAGGGCCCGCGGACGAGCAGTACTTC.

This clone was counted a single time. CDR3 in amino acids: CASSFLSGTDTQYF. In DNA form, the CDR3 reads TGTGCCAGCAGTTTCCTAAGCGGCACAGATACGCAGTATTTT. The chain uses TRBV28 and TRBJ2-3, with D uncertain. CDR1 and CDR2 from the germline V gene are MDHEN and SYDVKM. V lost 3 bases and J lost 1, with 8 bases in between. The CDR3 has 14 residues.

This clone appeared once. The chain employs TRBV4-1 and TRBJ1-5; 9 positions match TRBD1. The CDR3 spans 14 residues. J was trimmed by 4 bases and V by 4 bases; bases with no gene match: 2. CDR1 MGHRA and CDR2 YSYEKL come from the germline V gene. CDR3 loop: CASSLGQGNQPQHF. For the CDR3, the DNA is TGCGCCAGCAGCCTGGGACAGGGTAATCAGCCCCAGCATTTT.

This rearrangement joins TRBV28 to TRBJ1-2, with unresolved D. This CDR3 spans 15 amino acids. V gave up 2 bases and J gave up 3 bases, with 13 bases separating them. Germline V CDR1 and CDR2: MDHEN, SYDVKM. This CDR3 is CASSLLRTGYYGYTF. The CDR3 DNA sequence: TGTGCCAGCAGTTTACTGCGGACGGGGTACTATGGCTACACCTTC.

The V and J genes are TRBV28 and TRBJ1-2, with 8 bases aligning to TRBD1. V was pared by 8 bases and J by 4 bases, with 15 bases of the junction left unmatched. Germline loops: CDR1 MDHEN, CDR2 SYDVKM. The CDR3 extends over 16 amino acids. The CDR3: CASFPGGPGASYGYTF. CDR3 coding DNA: TGTGCCAGCTTCCCAGGGGGCCCAGGGGCGTCCTATGGCTACACCTTC.